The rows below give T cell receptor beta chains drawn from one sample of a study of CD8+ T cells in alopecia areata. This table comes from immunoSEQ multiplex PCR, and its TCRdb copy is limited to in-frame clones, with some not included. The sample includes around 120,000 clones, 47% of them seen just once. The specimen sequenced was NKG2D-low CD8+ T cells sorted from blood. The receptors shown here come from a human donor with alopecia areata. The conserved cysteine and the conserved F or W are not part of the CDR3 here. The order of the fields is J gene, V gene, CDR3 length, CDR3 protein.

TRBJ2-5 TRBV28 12 AIGRTGGTETQY
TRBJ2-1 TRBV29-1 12 SVELPGMNNEQF
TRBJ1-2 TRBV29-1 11 SVEETGRYGYT
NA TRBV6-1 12 ASSEYAGPYEQY
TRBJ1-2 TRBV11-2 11 ASSFRSNYGYT
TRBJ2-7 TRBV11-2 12 ASSHGDSTYEQY
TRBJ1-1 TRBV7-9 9 ASSLGHEAF
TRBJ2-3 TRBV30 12 AWSVEENTDTQY
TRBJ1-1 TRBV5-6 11 ASSLGGNTEAF
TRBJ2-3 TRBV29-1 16 SVEDLGAGGPPTDTQY
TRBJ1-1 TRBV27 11 ASRIGSDTEAF
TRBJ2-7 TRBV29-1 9 SVASSYEQY
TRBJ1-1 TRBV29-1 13 SVVTGGWGSPEAF
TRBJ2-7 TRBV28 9 ASSSMGEQY
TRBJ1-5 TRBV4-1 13 ASSHPGNGDQPQH
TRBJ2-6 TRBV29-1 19 SVVGGGVQFPVCVGANVLT
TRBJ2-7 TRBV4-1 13 ASSQEAGGSYEQY
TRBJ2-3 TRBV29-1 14 SVSTGGTLLADTQY
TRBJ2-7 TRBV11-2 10 ASSPFGYEQY
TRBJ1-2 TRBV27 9 ASGSTYGYT
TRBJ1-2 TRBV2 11 ARGSDRNYGYT
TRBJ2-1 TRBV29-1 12 SVGGTGGADEQF
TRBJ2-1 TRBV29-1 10 SVLSGGSGQF
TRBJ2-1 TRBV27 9 ASNVGAEQF
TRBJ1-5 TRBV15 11 ATRRAQAEPQH
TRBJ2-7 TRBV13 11 ASSSSTVYEQY
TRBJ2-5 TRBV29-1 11 SVEEEGQETQY
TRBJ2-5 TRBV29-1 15 SLSGPQRERIQETQY
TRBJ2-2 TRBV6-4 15 ASSPLAGTSNTGELF
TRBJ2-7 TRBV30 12 AWSLDGGAYEQY
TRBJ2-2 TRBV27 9 ASSYTGELF
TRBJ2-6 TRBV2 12 ASKGGAGANVLT
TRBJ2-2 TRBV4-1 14 ASSPKTGGDGGELF
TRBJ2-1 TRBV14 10 ASSQTGNEQF
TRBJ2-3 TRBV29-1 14 SVEETGPPSTDTQY
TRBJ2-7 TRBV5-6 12 ASSKLADSYEQY
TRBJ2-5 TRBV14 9 ASSQGGTQY
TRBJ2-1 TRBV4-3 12 ASSPDSSYNEQF
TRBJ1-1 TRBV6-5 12 ASSRTGPGTEAF
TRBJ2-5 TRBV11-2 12 ASSLAGGTETQY
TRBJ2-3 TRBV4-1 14 ASSQVGGGAQDTQY
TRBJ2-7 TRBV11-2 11 ASSLTVAYEQY
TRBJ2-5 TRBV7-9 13 ASKHRDRGQETQY
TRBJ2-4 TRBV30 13 ACNGQALAKNIQY
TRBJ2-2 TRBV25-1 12 ASSPGGETGELF
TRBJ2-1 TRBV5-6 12 ASSEGTGVEEQF
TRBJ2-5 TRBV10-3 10 ATTGDGAAQY
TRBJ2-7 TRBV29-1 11 SVAGGPSYEQY
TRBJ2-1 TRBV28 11 ASSPGQKNEQF